A single sample is the source of the 2 T cell receptor beta chains below, sequenced in a study of shared clonotypes between healthy human individuals. The protocol was immunoSEQ multiplex PCR, while the TCRdb copy is restricted to in-frame clones and leaves out a portion. The data show some 2.1 million clones, roughly 95% seen once. CD45RO-negative CD8 cells positively selected for CCR7 made up the naive population, which excluded terminally differentiated effector memory CD45RA+ cells. Sequencing input: naive CD8+ T cells from PBMCs. The origin of the receptors is a man aged 18 to 30 in good health. Some clones in this sample may be carry-over from other donors' samples.

In regard to this clone: This same CDR3 is encoded by further DNA sequences in the sample. The chain is built from TRBV9 and TRBJ1-3; D perhaps matches TRBD1 (5 bases). CDR1 SGDLS and CDR2 YYNGEE come from the germline V gene. The CDR3 covers 15 residues. V lost 0 bases to trimming and J lost 2 bases, with 9 bases between them. CDR3 nucleotide sequence: TGTGCCAGCAGCGTAGGCGGGGGGACTGGAAACACCATATATTTT. This sequence encodes CASSVGGGTGNTIYF.

As to this clone: Other DNA variants within this sample encode the same CDR3. J is TRBJ2-2 and V is TRBV28; 10 bases are a match to TRBD2. The germline V gene has CDR1 MDHEN and CDR2 SYDVKM. The CDR3 sequence is 15 residues long. V lost 2 bases to trimming and J lost 4 bases; unmatched junction nucleotides: 1. The CDR3 nucleotides are TGTGCCAGCAGTTTAGTAGCGGGAGGCACCGGGGAGCTGTTTTTT. Amino acid sequence: CASSLVAGGTGELFF.